The present TCR beta chain was sequenced within a study of blood T cell repertoires in COVID-19. Turning to the study itself: Specimens from acute and convalescent COVID-19 originated in the United States, Italy and Spain. PBMCs, B-cell-depleted T cells, or T cells provided the cDNA or gDNA that made up the material.

This CDR3 contains 19 residues. J lost 2 bases, V lost 6 bases, and 15 bases had no gene match. In germline, CDR1 is SGDLS, CDR2 YYNGEE. Per the study methods: By means of reference gene primer amplification, nucleated cell counts were estimated. Measured with immunoSEQ multiplex PCR; TCRdb has only the in-frame clones, and not every one. V and J calls and clone size are given by that table; D and trimming were obtained from the DNA. The sample records over 150,000 clones, 82% being singletons. This TCR derives from a human donor with acute or convalescent COVID-19. The donor label of this sample is uncertain. V gene TRBV9 combines with J gene TRBJ2-3; 13 nucleotides align to TRBD2. Input material: peripheral blood. The CDR3: CASTPEGTSGTLFTDTQYF. The CDR3 DNA reads as TGTGCCAGCACTCCTGAGGGGACTAGCGGGACCCTGTTCACAGATACGCAGTATTTT.